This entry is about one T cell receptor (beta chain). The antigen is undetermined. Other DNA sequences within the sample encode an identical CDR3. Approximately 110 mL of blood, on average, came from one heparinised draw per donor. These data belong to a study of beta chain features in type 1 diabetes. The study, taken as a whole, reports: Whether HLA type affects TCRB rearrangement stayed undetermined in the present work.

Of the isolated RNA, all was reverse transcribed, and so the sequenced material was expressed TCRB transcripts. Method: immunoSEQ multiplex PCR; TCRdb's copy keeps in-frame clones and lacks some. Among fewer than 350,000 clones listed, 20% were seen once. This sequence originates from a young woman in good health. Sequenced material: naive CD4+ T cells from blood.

The CDR3 is CASSLGQGGQPQHF. The CDR3 region has the DNA TGTGCCAGCAGCTTGGGGCAGGGAGGTCAGCCCCAGCATTTT. This chain joins TRBV7-2 and TRBJ1-5; a weak D match, TRBD1 (5 bases). The CDR3 is 14 residues long. With 3 bases removed from V and 6 bases from J, the gap between germline ends came to 12 bases. The germline V gene has CDR1 SGHTA and CDR2 FQGNSA.